These 25 T cell receptor beta chains came from one sample sequenced in a study of cytomegalovirus exposure and HLA in healthy donors. The PCR contained 60 Vbeta and 13 Jbeta primers. The protocol was immunoSEQ multiplex PCR, while the TCRdb copy is restricted to in-frame clones and leaves out a portion. The data hold 200,000 to 250,000 clones, with about 85% observed a single time. Sample: PBMCs. These receptors originate from a girl aged 2-10 years in good health and CMV-seronegative.

CDR3 amino acids: CASSSPTGSVSPLHF. Written as DNA, the CDR3 is TGTGCCAGCAGTTCGCCGACAGGGTCCGTTTCACCCCTCCACTTT. The chain employs TRBV27 and TRBJ1-6; 7 bases map to TRBD1. V shed 4 bases, J shed 9 bases, and the junction held 9 bases outside the gene matches. CDR3 length equals 15 residues. CDR1 is MNHEY, CDR2 SMNVEV, per germline (reference sequence).

The chain employs TRBV6-5 and TRBJ1-5; D remains unclear. This CDR3 has 15 amino acids. With 5 bases removed from V and 4 bases from J, the gap between germline ends came to 15 bases. Per germline, CDR1 MNHEY and CDR2 SVGAGI. The CDR3: CASSRGWGPNQPQHF. The CDR3 DNA follows: TGTGCCAGCAGTCGCGGGTGGGGTCCGAATCAGCCCCAGCATTTT.

V gene TRBV29-1 combines with J gene TRBJ2-1, with D unclear. Germline assignment: CDR1 SQVTM and CDR2 ANQGSEA. The CDR3 consists of 14 residues. V lost 7 bases and J 7 bases, leaving 20 bases between the germline ends. The CDR3: CSAEVGSFGNEQFF. The CDR3 region has the DNA TGCAGCGCCGAGGTCGGATCCTTCGGTAATGAGCAGTTCTTC.

The chain is built from TRBV7-2 and TRBJ2-7, with 9 bases aligning to TRBD1. The germline V gene encodes CDR1 SGHTA and CDR2 FQGNSA. With V trimmed by 3 bases and J by 4 bases, 4 bases remained unmatched. The CDR3 totals 14 residues. In DNA form, the CDR3 reads TGTGCCAGCAGCTTTACAGGGGGCGGATACGAGCAGTACTTC. Amino acids: CASSFTGGGYEQYF.

The count of this clone is one. This chain links TRBV5-1 with TRBJ2-5; TRBD2 agrees at 9 bases. Trimming cost V 1 base and J 5 bases; bases outside gene matches: 9. CDR1 SGHRS and CDR2 YFSETQ come from the germline V gene. The CDR3 contains 16 residues. DNA of the CDR3: TGCGCCAGCAGCTTGTTTTTCGGCGGGGGGGATGAGACCCAGTACTTC. Its translation: CASSLFFGGGDETQYF.

This clone was detected only once. The CDR3 protein is CASSEGKGRLSYNEQFF. The CDR3 nucleotides are TGTGCCAGCAGTGAGGGTAAGGGGAGGCTCTCCTACAATGAGCAGTTCTTC. The gene calls are TRBV2 and TRBJ2-1; the D gene is possibly TRBD2 (6 bases). The ends were cut back, 3 bases at V and 0 bases at J, with 15 bases in the middle. The CDR3 is made up of 17 amino acids. Germline V gene sequence: CDR1 SNHLY, CDR2 FYNNEI. Together with reference TRBV2 and TRBJ2-1, the CDR3 gives the full variable domain: EPEVTQTPSHQVTQMGQEVILRCVPISNHLYFYWYRQILGQKVEFLVSFYNNEISEKSEIFDDQFSVERPDGSNFTLKIRSTKLEDSAMYFCASSEGKGRLSYNEQFFGPGTRLTVL.

CDR3: CASRFRGGAYNEQFF. Here the CDR3 DNA reads TGTGCCAGCAGGTTTCGCGGGGGGGCTTACAATGAGCAGTTCTTC. The chain couples TRBV6-6 to TRBJ2-1; 9 nucleotides align to TRBD2. The V gene end was trimmed by 6 bases and the J gene end by 4 bases; junction bases not matched to a gene: 7. Looked up from germline, CDR1 is MNHNY and CDR2 is SVGAGI (reference sequence). CDR3 length: 15 residues.

The gene calls are TRBV19 and TRBJ1-6; weak D call: TRBD1 (6 bases). Between the trimmed V and J ends, which lost 4 bases and 13 bases, there was a span of 23 bases. Germline V gives CDR1 LNHDA, CDR2 SQIVND (reference sequence). The CDR3 loop spans 16 amino acids. CDR3 nucleotide sequence: TGTGCCAGTAGTAAATCAAGCGGGGGCACCCCGCTCCCCCTCCACTTT. Amino acids: CASSKSSGGTPLPLHF.

The gene calls are TRBV6-1 and TRBJ2-1; 9 bases are a match to TRBD2. The V segment lost 7 bases and the J segment 4 bases; nucleotides outside the gene matches: 8. The length of the CDR3 is 15 residues. Germline loops: CDR1 MNHNS, CDR2 SASEGT. CDR3 sequence (DNA): TGTGCCAGCATTGACTTCCTAGCGGGATACAATGAGCAGTTCTTC. Protein product: CASIDFLAGYNEQFF.

Turning to this clone: Other DNA sequences of this sample code for an identical CDR3. The chain employs TRBV5-1 and TRBJ2-5, with 14 bases aligning to TRBD2. The V gene's germline CDR1 is SGHRS and CDR2 YFSETQ. CDR3 length equals 16 residues. The junction had 2 bases not matched to a gene; V was cut back by 2 bases and J by 2 bases. The CDR3 spells CASSLRLAGGQETQYF. The CDR3 DNA sequence: TGCGCCAGCAGCTTAAGACTAGCGGGGGGGCAAGAGACCCAGTACTTC.

The genes are TRBV10-1 and TRBJ2-2; maybe TRBD2 (7 bases). Germline loops: CDR1 WNHNN, CDR2 SYGVQD (reference sequence). This CDR3 contains 12 residues. V was cut by 8 bases and J by 5 bases, with 9 bases left in between. CDR3 nucleotide sequence: TGCGCCAGCGGGAGGGGGACCGGGGAGCTGTTTTTT. Amino acids: CASGRGTGELFF.

J is TRBJ1-6 and V is TRBV5-1; D call uncertain. V lost 2 bases, J lost 9 bases, and 12 bases lay in between. Germline V gene lookup returns CDR1 SGHRS and CDR2 YFSETQ. This CDR3 has 14 amino acids. The CDR3 region has the DNA TGCGCCAGCAGCTTAGCATGCCGAGGTTCACCCCTCCACTTT. It translates to CASSLACRGSPLHF.

This clone appeared a single time. The rearrangement joins TRBV9 to TRBJ1-1; D is unclear. Germline V CDR1 and CDR2: SGDLS, YYNGEE. The CDR3 loop spans 16 amino acids. Deletions cut 4 bases from V and 0 bases from J, with 16 bases between. The CDR3 sequence is CASSPLLGTLNTEAFF. CDR3 nucleotide sequence: TGTGCCAGCAGCCCCCTACTTGGTACGCTGAACACTGAAGCTTTCTTT.

This clone was recorded once. This chain uses TRBV5-6 with TRBJ2-2; TRBD2 agrees at 13 bases. CDR3 length: 16 amino acids. V lost 4 bases to trimming and J lost 6 bases; unmatched junction nucleotides: 6. CDR1 and CDR2 from the germline V gene are SGHDT and YYEEEE. CDR3 sequence (DNA): TGTGCCAGCAGCCCTCGACTAGCGGGAGGTCCCGGGGAGCTGTTTTTT. Amino acids: CASSPRLAGGPGELFF.

V and J are TRBV5-1 and TRBJ2-7; tentative D call: TRBD1 (7 bases). Per the germline V gene, CDR1 is SGHRS and CDR2 is YFSETQ. The CDR3 runs to 16 residues. The V end was cut by 0 bases, the J end by 4 bases, with 17 bases between. The CDR3 DNA sequence: TGCGCCAGCAGCTTGGAATTGGGCAGGGGGGTGTACGAGCAGTACTTC. Protein product: CASSLELGRGVYEQYF. Variable domain in full (rest from reference TRBV5-1 and TRBJ2-7): KAGVTQTPRYLIKTRGQQVTLSCSPISGHRSVSWYQQTPGQGLQFLFEYFSETQRNKGNFPGRFSGRQFSNSRSEMNVSTLELGDSALYLCASSLELGRGVYEQYFGPGTRLTVT.

The chain has TRBV6-5 and TRBJ1-2; D might be TRBD1 (5 bases). Deletions cut 6 bases from V and 3 bases from J, with 8 bases between. Per the germline V gene, CDR1 is MNHEY and CDR2 is SVGAGI. CDR3 length: 12 residues. The CDR3 reads CASRMTDYGYTF. CDR3 DNA sequence: TGTGCCAGCAGAATGACAGACTATGGCTACACCTTC.

This clone was seen only a few times. The rearrangement links TRBV4-1 to TRBJ1-3; tentative D call: TRBD1 (6 bases). Germline CDR1 is MGHRA and CDR2 is YSYEKL. This CDR3 contains 18 residues. V was cut by 0 bases and J by 1 base, with 16 bases left in between. The CDR3 sequence is CASSQEGRTGFSGNTIYF. The CDR3 nucleotides are TGCGCCAGCAGCCAAGAAGGGAGAACAGGGTTTTCTGGAAACACCATATATTTT.

The chain links TRBV9 to TRBJ2-5, with 7 bases identical to TRBD2. CDR3 length: 15 residues. With V trimmed by 0 bases and J by 2 bases, 4 bases remained unmatched. The V gene's germline CDR1 is SGDLS and CDR2 YYNGEE. CDR3 in DNA: TGTGCCAGCAGCGTAGAGGCGGGGGTGCAAGAGACCCAGTACTTC. Its translation: CASSVEAGVQETQYF.

The genes are TRBV27 and TRBJ1-2, with 7 bases matching TRBD1. V shed 6 bases and J 9 bases; nucleotides not matched to a gene: 4. The CDR3 loop spans 11 amino acids. The germline CDR1 and CDR2 sequences are MNHEY and SMNVEV (reference sequence). In nucleotides, the CDR3 is TGTGCCAGCAGGGCAGGGGGTAGCTACACCTTC. Residues: CASRAGGSYTF.

This clone has more than one count but fewer than ten. As DNA, the CDR3 is TGTGCCAGCAGTGGGACAGGCGCTAACTATGGCTACACCTTC. Translated: CASSGTGANYGYTF. This rearrangement joins TRBV28 to TRBJ1-2; the match to TRBD1 covers 8 bases. Per the germline V gene, CDR1 is MDHEN and CDR2 is SYDVKM. V lost 5 bases and J lost 0; bases outside the gene matches: 2. The CDR3 has 14 residues.

This chain links TRBV7-9 with TRBJ1-5; perhaps TRBD1 as D (6 bases). The length of the CDR3 is 13 residues. The germline gives CDR1 SEHNR, CDR2 FQNEAQ (reference sequence). Trimming removed 5 bases from V and 5 bases from J, with 10 bases in between. The CDR3 spells CASSRQADQPQHF. CDR3 nucleotide sequence: TGTGCCAGCAGCCGACAGGCTGATCAGCCCCAGCATTTT.

The V call is TRBV6-6, the J call TRBJ2-7, with D hard to call. The V gene's germline CDR1 is MNHNY and CDR2 SVGAGI (reference sequence). The CDR3 sequence is 11 residues long. V shed 5 bases and J shed 5 bases, with 7 bases lying between them. The CDR3 DNA reads TGTGCCAGCAGTGGCAGCGACGAGCAGTACTTC. As protein: CASSGSDEQYF.

The V call is TRBV5-6, the J call TRBJ2-5; D is perhaps TRBD1 (6 bases). CDR3 length: 15 residues. V lost 1 base, J lost 4 bases, and 14 bases lay in between. Germline CDR1 is SGHDT and CDR2 is YYEEEE. CDR3 loop: CASSLLGRGRETQYF. The CDR3 nucleotides read TGTGCCAGCAGCTTGCTAGGCAGGGGTAGAGAGACCCAGTACTTC.

The chain's CDR3 is CASSLTGTGNTEAFF. The CDR3 nucleotides read TGTGCCAGCAGCTTGACAGGAACAGGGAACACTGAAGCTTTCTTT. V is TRBV5-5 and J is TRBJ1-1, with D maybe TRBD1 (5 bases). CDR1 is SGHKS, CDR2 YYEKEE, per germline (reference sequence). The CDR3 totals 15 residues. V lost 1 base and J 1 base, leaving 11 bases between the germline ends.

The V and J genes are TRBV15 and TRBJ2-7, with D uncertain. The ends were cut back, 0 bases at V and 5 bases at J, with 11 bases in the middle. CDR3 size: 14 residues. Germline values: CDR1 LNHNV, CDR2 YYDKDF (reference sequence). CDR3 sequence reads: CATSRDLGSHEQYF. The CDR3 DNA follows: TGTGCCACCAGCAGAGATTTGGGCAGCCACGAGCAGTACTTC.